Below, 8 T cell receptor beta chains from the same sample are listed, as sequenced in a study of CD8 T cells in Susac syndrome. The RNA input was roughly 0.45 to 1 ug, and it was reverse transcribed with random hexamers. TCRdb re-derived calls from the immunoSEQ multiplex PCR reads in MiXCR, one entry per CDR3 protein. The sample carries about 76,000 distinct CDR3 sequences, approximately 93% recorded once. Sequencing input: CD8+ T cells from PBMCs. The receptors were sampled from a human donor with Susac syndrome.

The chain recombines TRBV19 with TRBJ2-7; D is unresolved. CDR1 LNHDA and CDR2 SQIVND come from the germline V gene (reference sequence). This CDR3 is built from 13 residues. Trimming left V 1 base short and J 5 bases short, with 9 bases between. CDR3 DNA: TGTGCCAGTAGTATAGGTGGCAGCAACGAGCAGTACTTC. Its translation: CASSIGGSNEQYF.

The chain employs TRBV6-1 and TRBJ2-7, with D perhaps assigned TRBD1 or TRBD2 (6 bases each). From germline, CDR1 is MNHNS and CDR2 SASEGT. The CDR3 consists of 16 residues. The V end lost 2 bases, the J end lost 0 bases, and 14 bases lay between the germline ends. CDR3 in amino acids: CASSESPGATSYEQYF. The CDR3, as DNA: TGTGCCAGCAGTGAATCCCCGGGGGCGACCTCCTACGAGCAGTACTTC.

This clonotype was counted a single time. The chain uses TRBV28 and TRBJ2-5; 8 bases are a match to TRBD1. CDR3 length: 14 amino acids. V lost 6 bases and J lost 5; bases outside the gene matches: 8. CDR1 is MDHEN and CDR2 is SYDVKM in the germline V gene. CDR3 loop: CASRSGGWVETQYF. CDR3 DNA: TGTGCCAGCAGATCAGGGGGCTGGGTGGAGACCCAGTACTTC.

The rearrangement links TRBV9 to TRBJ2-1; possible D gene TRBD2, 5 bases. The germline CDR1 and CDR2 sequences are SGDLS and YYNGEE. V lost 3 bases and J 0 bases, leaving 28 bases between the germline ends. This CDR3 region has 21 residues. The CDR3 sequence is CASSGKVTGNSNLHSYNEQFF. In DNA, the CDR3 is TGTGCCAGCAGCGGGAAAGTAACCGGGAACAGCAACCTACACTCCTACAATGAGCAGTTCTTC.

Only one count was recorded for this clonotype. The V gene is TRBV4-1, the J gene TRBJ2-2; TRBD2 agrees at 8 bases. CDR1 and CDR2 from the germline V gene are MGHRA and YSYEKL. V lost 4 bases and J lost 1; bases outside the gene matches: 26. The CDR3 sequence is 23 residues long. The CDR3: CASSRDLVREGSKIWWNTGELFF. Written as DNA, the CDR3 is TGCGCCAGCAGCCGAGACCTAGTCCGGGAGGGGAGTAAGATCTGGTGGAACACCGGGGAGCTGTTTTTT.

The chain is built from TRBV3-1 and TRBJ1-4; D gene unclear. The CDR3 is 14 amino acids. V lost 0 bases and J 4 bases, leaving 6 bases between the germline ends. Germline V gives CDR1 LGHDT, CDR2 YNNKEL (reference sequence). This CDR3 reads CASSQEGFNEKLFF. Here the CDR3 DNA reads TGTGCCAGCAGCCAAGAGGGCTTTAATGAAAAACTGTTTTTT.

The V gene is TRBV12-3 or TRBV12-4, the J gene TRBJ1-1; D might be TRBD1 (5 bases). The CDR3 runs 14 residues. The ends were cut back, 4 bases at V and 0 bases at J, with 9 bases in the middle. Here the CDR3 reads CASSSGLMNTEAFF. As DNA, the CDR3 is TGTGCCAGCAGTTCAGGGCTCATGAACACTGAAGCTTTCTTT.

This chain uses TRBV7-6 with TRBJ2-1; D is unclear. Looked up from germline, CDR1 is SGHVS and CDR2 is FNYEAQ. Trimming removed 1 base from V and 0 bases from J, with 13 bases in between. The CDR3 consists of 17 residues. The CDR3 DNA follows: TGTGCCAGCAGCTTAGAGGTCCCAACCCCCTCCTACAATGAGCAGTTCTTC. Protein: CASSLEVPTPSYNEQFF.